This T cell receptor (beta chain) was captured in a study of blood T cell repertoires in COVID-19. As for the study in general: Acute and convalescent COVID-19 specimens originated in the United States, Italy and Spain. Sources were T cells, B-cell-depleted T cells, or PBMCs; the material itself was cDNA or gDNA.

In the original processing: Counts of nucleated cells, estimated from reference gene primer amplification, were obtained. Here immunoSEQ multiplex PCR was the method, and the copy in TCRdb shows in-frame clones only, minus some. V, J and clone size derive from that table, while D and trimming were established from the DNA sequence. The sample consists of roughly 190,000 clones, around nine tenths of them appearing once. The TCR originated in a human donor in a cohort sampled during active COVID-19. Sequencing was carried out using peripheral blood.

The CDR3 DNA reads as TGTGCCAGCAGCCGGACTAGCGGGGACCACGAGCAGTACTTC. It codes for CASSRTSGDHEQYF. The V gene is TRBV7-9, the J gene TRBJ2-7; 12 bases fit TRBD2. The CDR3 length is 14 residues. CDR1 and CDR2 (germline): SEHNR, FQNEAQ (reference sequence). V lost 5 bases, J lost 5 bases, and 4 bases stayed unmatched.